The 30 T cell receptor beta chains in this list originate from one sample, sequenced in a study of blood T cells in healthy people across ages. Together with a sample-barcoded 5' primer, a J-beta primer mix was included in a second PCR lasting about 7 to 12 cycles. One entry per CDR3 protein, called by TCRdb with MiXCR from the 5' RACE reads. Of 710,000 or so distinct CDR3 sequences in the sample, about a fifth were seen once. The sequencing sample was made of blood. The source of these receptors is an older man in good health.

The genes are TRBV6-5 and TRBJ2-5; the D gene is possibly TRBD2 (6 bases). Germline V gene sequence: CDR1 MNHEY, CDR2 SVGAGI. This CDR3 region has 14 residues. The V and J ends lost 0 bases and 5 bases respectively, with 10 bases between them. CDR3 sequence reads: CASSYSGAGETQYF. The CDR3 DNA reads as TGTGCCAGCAGTTACTCGGGCGCGGGGGAGACCCAGTACTTC.

This clonotype was seen a few times. This chain joins TRBV14 and TRBJ1-2, with 9 bases lining up with TRBD1. Germline-derived CDR1 and CDR2 are SGHDN and FVKESK. Trimming at V came to 3 bases and at J to 3 bases, leaving 5 bases not matched to a gene. The CDR3 spans 15 residues. The CDR3 loop is CASSHGTGLDYGYTF. For the CDR3, the DNA is TGTGCCAGCAGCCACGGGACAGGGCTTGACTATGGCTACACCTTC.

At least ten counts were recorded for this clonotype. The V call is TRBV12-5, the J call TRBJ1-3, with unresolved D. V was cut by 6 bases and J by 1 base, with 10 bases left in between. The CDR3 runs to 14 residues. The V gene's germline CDR1 is LGHNT and CDR2 FRNRAP. The CDR3 DNA is TGTGCTAGTGGGGAGTTCGGATCTGGAAACACCATATATTTT. Translated: CASGEFGSGNTIYF.

The rearrangement uses TRBV4-3 and TRBJ1-1, with TRBD1 as a possible D gene (6 bases). V gave up 3 bases and J gave up 0 bases, with 17 bases separating them. CDR1 and CDR2 (germline): LGHNA, YSLEER. This CDR3 has 17 amino acids. The chain's CDR3 is CASSHSGTRVLNTEAFF. In DNA form, the CDR3 reads TGCGCCAGCAGCCACTCCGGGACACGAGTATTGAACACTGAAGCTTTCTTT.

The rearrangement joins TRBV3-1 to TRBJ2-1, with no clear D. This CDR3 region has 12 residues. Trimming cost V 6 bases and J 11 bases, with 14 bases left between them. The germline gives CDR1 LGHDT, CDR2 YNNKEL (reference sequence). In DNA, the CDR3 is TGTGCCAGCAGTTCCGACGCCTACAAGCAGTTCTTC. It yields the protein CASSSDAYKQFF.

As regards this clonotype: A junction boundary mismatches the germline segment, possibly from a read error. This chain joins TRBV20-1 and TRBJ1-1; D gene unclear. The CDR3 is 13 residues long. Germline lookup yields CDR1 DFQATT and CDR2 SNEGSKA (reference sequence). CDR3 coding DNA: TGCAGTGCTCGAGACGGAATAAACACTGAAGCTTTCTTT. Its translation: CSARDGINTEAFF.

Many counts were recorded for this clonotype. This chain links TRBV20-1 with TRBJ1-2; D ambiguous. V lost 0 bases and J lost 0, with 14 bases in between. Germline V gives CDR1 DFQATT, CDR2 SNEGSKA (reference sequence). This CDR3 is built from 16 residues. CDR3 DNA: TGCAGTGCTAGAGACCTTTGGCCTTCATCTAACTATGGCTACACCTTC. It is translated as CSARDLWPSSNYGYTF.

This clonotype was counted between two and nine times. The chain carries TRBV28 and TRBJ2-3; D call uncertain. With 7 bases removed from V and 6 bases from J, the gap between germline ends came to 8 bases. Germline CDR1 MDHEN, CDR2 SYDVKM. CDR3 length equals 11 residues. The CDR3 sequence is CASILGDTQYF. DNA for the CDR3: TGTGCCAGCATCCTCGGGGATACGCAGTATTTT.

V is TRBV12-3 or TRBV12-4 and J is TRBJ2-1; 9 bases are shared with TRBD1. There are 15 residues in the CDR3. The V and J ends lost 11 bases and 4 bases, in that order; junction bases with no gene match: 12. The CDR3 loop reads CAGSDRGDIYNEQFF. The CDR3 bases are TGTGCCGGCTCTGACAGGGGGGACATATACAATGAGCAGTTCTTC.

In its sample, this clonotype was seen a few times. The chain joins TRBV7-9 to TRBJ1-6, with 7 bases that match TRBD1. Germline lookup yields CDR1 SEHNR and CDR2 FQNEAQ (reference sequence). This CDR3 spans 15 amino acids. The V gene end was trimmed by 4 bases and the J gene end by 14 bases; junction bases not matched to a gene: 14. The CDR3 spells CASSSGQVGFSTLHF. The CDR3 region has the DNA TGTGCCAGCAGCTCCGGACAGGTCGGATTTTCTACCCTCCACTTT.

There are many counts of this clonotype. This sequence joins TRBV20-1 and TRBJ2-1; 10 positions agree with TRBD1. Germline V gene lookup returns CDR1 DFQATT and CDR2 SNEGSKA (reference sequence). The CDR3 consists of 15 residues. V lost 1 base to trimming and J lost 3 bases; unmatched junction nucleotides: 3. In nucleotides, the CDR3 is TGCAGTGCTAGAGCTCGGGACAGGGGCTACAATGAGCAGTTCTTC. It encodes CSARARDRGYNEQFF.

This clonotype came up a few times. The CDR3 DNA sequence: TGTGCCACCAGCAGAGAAGAACGTCGCTACTATGGCTACACCTTC. Translation: CATSREERRYYGYTF. This chain joins TRBV15 and TRBJ1-2, with D unresolved. The CDR3 has 15 residues. Trimming stripped 0 bases from V and 3 bases from J, with 11 bases between. Germline loops: CDR1 LNHNV, CDR2 YYDKDF (reference sequence).

This clonotype was observed at least ten times. This rearrangement joins TRBV11-2 to TRBJ2-4, with D possibly being TRBD1 (5 bases). V was shortened by 1 base and J by 6 bases, with 19 bases between the two germline ends. Germline values: CDR1 SGHAT, CDR2 FQNNGV. The CDR3 has 17 amino acids. CDR3 residues: CASSLGRTAGMGNIQYF. CDR3 nucleotide sequence: TGTGCCAGCAGCTTAGGCAGAACGGCAGGGATGGGAAACATTCAGTACTTC.

The rearrangement uses TRBV4-2 and TRBJ2-3, with D tentatively TRBD2 (6 bases). The length of the CDR3 is 14 residues. CDR1 is LGHNA, CDR2 YNFKEQ, per germline. V lost 6 bases and J lost 2, with 12 bases in between. This CDR3 reads CASRPAGVTDTQYF. DNA of the CDR3: TGTGCCAGCAGACCAGCGGGCGTCACAGATACGCAGTATTTT.

This clonotype occurred many times. This sequence joins TRBV4-1 and TRBJ2-1, with TRBD2 as a possible D gene (5 bases). Trimming left V 0 bases short and J 1 base short, with 10 bases between. The CDR3 has 16 amino acids. Germline CDR1 MGHRA, CDR2 YSYEKL. The CDR3 DNA reads as TGCGCCAGCAGCCAAGATGCCCGGGGTTCCTACAATGAGCAGTTCTTC. Its translation is CASSQDARGSYNEQFF.

This chain joins TRBV7-8 and TRBJ2-5, with 12 bases that match TRBD2. The last part of the DNA fits TRBJ2-7 better; the J call may be wrong. Germline V CDR1 and CDR2: SGHVS, FQNEAQ. CDR3 length: 16 residues. The CDR3: CASSLELAGGTYEQYV. DNA of the CDR3: TGTGCCAGCAGCTTAGAACTAGCGGGAGGAACCTACGAGCAGTACGTC.

Only a few counts were recorded for this clonotype. The V gene is TRBV6-2 or TRBV6-3, the J gene TRBJ2-1; 8 bases match TRBD2. The germline gives CDR1 MNHEY, CDR2 SVGEGT. The J segment lost 4 bases and the V segment lost 7 bases, leaving 9 bases of the junction unmatched. CDR3 size: 15 residues. The CDR3 sequence: CASTNSGASYNEQFF. The CDR3 DNA reads as TGTGCCAGCACGAATAGCGGGGCCTCGTACAATGAGCAGTTCTTC.

The J gene is TRBJ2-3, the V gene TRBV27; a weak D match, TRBD2 (5 bases). Germline-derived CDR1 and CDR2 are MNHEY and SMNVEV (reference sequence). Trimming stripped 3 bases from V and 2 bases from J, with 9 bases between. This CDR3 is built from 14 residues. The CDR3 sequence is CASSFFGNTDTQYF. The DNA for the CDR3 is TGTGCCAGCAGTTTCTTCGGGAACACAGATACGCAGTATTTT.

This clonotype has just a few counts. CDR3: CSVEVRGTLTGANVLTF. In DNA, the CDR3 is TGCAGCGTTGAGGTCCGGGGCACTCTTACTGGGGCCAACGTCCTGACTTTC. The V gene is TRBV29-1, the J gene TRBJ2-6, with D possibly called TRBD1 or TRBD2 (5 bases each). The CDR3 has 17 amino acids. V was trimmed by 3 bases and J by 2 bases, leaving 17 bases between them. Germline assignment: CDR1 SQVTM and CDR2 ANQGSEA.

The chain links TRBV12-3 or TRBV12-4 to TRBJ1-4, with D possibly being TRBD1 (6 bases). The V end was cut by 6 bases, the J end by 7 bases, with 12 bases between. The CDR3 extends over 13 amino acids. The CDR3 region has the DNA TGTGCCAGCAGCTATTCAGGGGTTGAAAAACTGTTTTTT. It yields the protein CASSYSGVEKLFF.

This clonotype was found a few times. The CDR3 DNA is TGCAGCGTTGACAGGGGAGGGAATCAGCCCCAGCATTTT. It translates to CSVDRGGNQPQHF. This rearrangement joins TRBV29-1 to TRBJ1-5, with D possibly matching TRBD1 (6 bases). Germline V gene sequence: CDR1 SQVTM, CDR2 ANQGSEA. CDR3 length: 13 amino acids. Between the trimmed V and J ends, which lost 3 bases and 4 bases, there was a span of 10 bases.

This clonotype has a handful of counts. The CDR3 DNA reads TGTGCCAGCAGTCCCGGGACCCCACCTTACGAGCAGTACGTC. Encoded protein: CASSPGTPPYEQYV. The V gene is TRBV12-3 or TRBV12-4, the J gene TRBJ2-5, with D possibly called TRBD1 or TRBD2 (5 bases each). The J call is doubtful: the DNA matches TRBJ2-7 better. There are 14 residues in the CDR3.

This clonotype was recorded at least ten times. The chain carries TRBV5-1 and TRBJ2-7; the D gene is possibly TRBD1 (6 bases). Germline loops: CDR1 SGHRS, CDR2 YFSETQ. The CDR3 runs to 16 residues. V lost 0 bases and J lost 5, with 18 bases in between. The CDR3 coding sequence is TGCGCCAGCAGCTTGGTTCCTACAGGGATTAATGACGAGCAGTACTTC. Its translation is CASSLVPTGINDEQYF.

This clonotype was counted between two and nine times. The chain links TRBV24-1 to TRBJ1-2; 8 bases map to TRBD1. Germline CDR1 and CDR2: KGHDR and SFDVKD. The CDR3 covers 13 residues. V lost 4 bases and J lost 7; bases outside the gene matches: 4. The chain's CDR3 is CATSERTGTGYTF. The DNA of the CDR3 is TGTGCCACCAGTGAAAGGACAGGGACTGGCTACACCTTC.

V gene TRBV7-9 combines with J gene TRBJ2-5; 7 bases align to TRBD1. The assigned J gene may be wrong: the sequence end matches TRBJ2-1 better. Germline values: CDR1 SEHNR, CDR2 FQNEAQ (reference sequence). The CDR3 contains 13 residues. CDR3 sequence: CASSLLGGYEQFF. The CDR3 nucleotides read TGTGCCAGCAGCCTCTTAGGGGGCTATGAGCAGTTCTTC.

This chain connects TRBV7-3 to TRBJ2-7; D may correspond to TRBD1 or TRBD2 (5 bases each). V gave up 5 bases and J gave up 0 bases, with 17 bases separating them. The CDR3 is 16 amino acids. Germline-derived CDR1 and CDR2 are SGHTA and FQGTGA. The CDR3 nucleotides read TGTGCCAGCAGCCAAACCGGGACCCCTAGCTCCTACGAGCAGTACGTC. Amino acid sequence: CASSQTGTPSSYEQYV.

This clonotype was picked up a small number of times. The chain uses TRBV9 and TRBJ1-1, with 7 bases lining up with TRBD1. Germline CDR1 is SGDLS and CDR2 is YYNGEE. This CDR3 is built from 16 residues. Germline trimming cut 0 bases from V and 1 base from J; bases unmatched to any gene: 6. CDR3 region: CASSVDPRQGNTEAFF. DNA of the CDR3: TGTGCCAGCAGCGTAGACCCACGACAGGGGAACACTGAAGCTTTCTTT.

This clonotype has at least ten counts. J is TRBJ1-1 and V is TRBV29-1; D call uncertain. The CDR3 covers 13 residues. V was trimmed by 6 bases and J by 1 base, leaving 12 bases between them. The germline V gene encodes CDR1 SQVTM and CDR2 ANQGSEA. The CDR3 region has the DNA TGCAGCGTCTCATCGGAGGGGAACACTGAAGCTTTCTTT. This translates into CSVSSEGNTEAFF.

This chain uses TRBV12-3 or TRBV12-4 with TRBJ2-4; D is possibly TRBD1 (6 bases). This CDR3 contains 14 residues. V gave up 3 bases and J gave up 8 bases, with 14 bases separating them. Written as DNA, the CDR3 is TGTGCCAGCAGTTTGCAGGGGATGAGGTACATTCAGTACTTC. It specifies CASSLQGMRYIQYF.

This rearrangement joins TRBV5-1 to TRBJ2-3; 8 bases align to TRBD2. The CDR3 totals 17 residues. V shed 0 bases, J shed 2 bases, and the junction held 8 bases outside the gene matches. Germline-derived CDR1 and CDR2 are SGHRS and YFSETQ. CDR3 sequence reads: CASSLGATSDHTDTQYF. Here the CDR3 DNA reads TGCGCCAGCAGCTTGGGGGCGACTAGCGATCACACAGATACGCAGTATTTT.